The T cell receptor (beta chain) described here comes from a study of spatial heterogeneity in lung cancer. Regarding the study as a whole: The recorded estimate of tumor T cell coverage is about 7% for alpha chains and 13% for beta chains. In tumors, expanded intratumoral alpha and beta TCR counts tracked mutation counts.

This clonotype was counted at least ten times. Its specificity is not known. Every TCR cDNA molecule bore a unique molecular identifier. TCRdb called the 5' RACE reads again in MiXCR, with one record for every CDR3 protein. The sample shows approximately 94,000 distinct CDR3 sequences, 4.4% of them seen only once. The time point is: sample taken at primary tumor resection. The approximately 79 donors had untreated early-stage non-small cell lung cancer. Tumor, nontumor lung or frozen PBMC supplied whole RNA, sequenced without sorting. V was pared by 4 bases and J by 4 bases, with 14 bases of the junction left unmatched. Per the germline V gene, CDR1 is LGHDT and CDR2 is YNNKEL (reference sequence). The CDR3 sequence is 18 residues long.

This specimen was lung tumor tissue, taken at surgery. The clonotype comes from a male donor with early-stage non-small cell lung cancer. The chain links TRBV3-1 to TRBJ2-3; 10 nucleotides agree with TRBD2. The CDR3 protein is CASSPLLPSGSGADTQYF. In DNA, the CDR3 is TGTGCCAGCAGCCCTCTCCTCCCTAGCGGGAGCGGGGCAGATACGCAGTATTTT.